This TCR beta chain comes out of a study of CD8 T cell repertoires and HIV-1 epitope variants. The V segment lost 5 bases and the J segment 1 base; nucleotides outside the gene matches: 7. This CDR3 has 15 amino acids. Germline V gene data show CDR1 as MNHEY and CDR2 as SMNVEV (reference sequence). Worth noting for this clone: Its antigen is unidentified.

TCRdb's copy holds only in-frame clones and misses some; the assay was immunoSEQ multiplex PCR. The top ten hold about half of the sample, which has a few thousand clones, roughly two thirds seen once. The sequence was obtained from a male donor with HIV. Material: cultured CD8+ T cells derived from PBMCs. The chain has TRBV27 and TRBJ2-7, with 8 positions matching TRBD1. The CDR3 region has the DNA TGTGCCAGCAGTCCCCGGACAGGGTTTTCCTACGAGCAGTACTTC. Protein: CASSPRTGFSYEQYF.